A single sample is the source of the 10 T cell receptor beta chains below, sequenced in a study of Graves' ophthalmopathy and Graves' hyperthyroidism (dated by TCRdb to about 2018). Sequencing instrument: Illumina HiSeq 2000. For repertoire sequencing, TCR beta CDR3 regions were amplified from RNA transcripts. HTBI primers and the Qiagen OneStep RT-PCR kit were used in a first-round RT-PCR, which was followed by a second-round multiplex PCR, size selection and purification. The public reads were quality trimmed at Q25 with fastp and then assembled into clones with MiXCR by TCRdb, keeping productive beta chains. Records with the same CDR3 protein are collapsed into one entry carrying the most frequent genes and DNA. The sample table lists 350,000 to 400,000 distinct CDR3 sequences, 15% to 20% of them with a count of one. Roughly 1.6% of the sample rests with the top ten. Sequencing input: peripheral blood. These receptors were taken from a young woman with Graves' ophthalmopathy. Donor details come from another sample of the same person, matched by shared clones.

This clonotype was observed at least ten times. The chain links TRBV27 to TRBJ2-4, with 10 bases identical to TRBD2. With 4 bases clipped from V and 0 bases from J, the junction kept 6 bases outside the gene matches. Germline V gene sequence: CDR1 MNHEY, CDR2 SMNVEV (reference sequence). CDR3 length: 17 amino acids. CDR3 sequence reads: CASSSRTSGLAKNIQYF. The CDR3 region has the DNA TGTGCCAGCAGTTCTAGGACTAGCGGTCTAGCCAAAAACATTCAGTACTTC.

This clonotype was observed a handful of times. The gene calls are TRBV7-2 and TRBJ2-4; TRBD1 agrees at 11 bases. Germline V gene data show CDR1 as SGHTA and CDR2 as FQGNSA. V gave up 10 bases and J gave up 1 base; unmatched junction bases: 6. CDR3 length equals 15 residues. The CDR3 bases are TGTGCCACCGGGACAGGGGGGGTTGCCAAAAACATTCAGTACTTC. Its translation is CATGTGGVAKNIQYF.

This clonotype was seen ten or more times. The chain couples TRBV7-3 to TRBJ2-7, with D perhaps matching TRBD2 (5 bases). Trimming took 0 bases from V and 5 from J, leaving 8 bases between them. The CDR3 consists of 13 residues. Per the germline V gene, CDR1 is SGHTA and CDR2 is FQGTGA. The CDR3, as DNA: TGTGCCAGCAGCTTAACGGGAGACAACGAGCAGTACTTC. This encodes CASSLTGDNEQYF.

This clonotype was counted ten times or more. The CDR3 loop reads CASSPIGGERNTEAFF. Written as DNA, the CDR3 is TGTGCCAGCTCACCAATCGGGGGCGAAAGGAATACTGAAGCTTTCTTT. The chain links TRBV18 to TRBJ1-1; perhaps TRBD1 as D (6 bases). CDR1 is KGHSH, CDR2 LQKENI, per germline. The CDR3 is 16 amino acids. The germline V and J ends were trimmed by 2 bases and 5 bases, with 18 bases remaining between them.

This clonotype has a count of ten or more. The chain uses TRBV24-1 and TRBJ1-2, with no clear D. The CDR3 is 13 residues long. V dropped 3 bases and J dropped 3 bases, with 7 bases sitting between them. Germline V gene lookup returns CDR1 KGHDR and CDR2 SFDVKD. CDR3 in amino acids: CATSDRQYYGYTF. The CDR3 DNA reads as TGTGCCACCAGTGATCGGCAGTACTATGGCTACACCTTC.

This clonotype was seen ten or more times. V is TRBV6-5 and J is TRBJ1-1, with D unclear. Trimming stripped 7 bases from V and 6 bases from J, with 9 bases between. Germline V CDR1 and CDR2: MNHEY, SVGAGI. This CDR3 spans 11 amino acids. The chain's CDR3 is CASTLHPEAFF. The CDR3 DNA follows: TGTGCCAGCACCTTACACCCTGAAGCTTTCTTT.

The sample holds many counts of this clonotype. A much larger clone differs from this one at a single base, so this may be a read error. The chain links TRBV12-3 or TRBV12-4 to TRBJ1-5; D ambiguous. This CDR3 comprises 14 residues. The CDR3 is CAGSPQFGDQPQHF. The CDR3 region has the DNA TGTGCCGGCAGTCCCCAATTCGGGGATCAGCCCCAGCATTTT.

This clonotype was seen ten or more times. The V gene is TRBV30, the J gene TRBJ2-7, with TRBD1 matching over 8 bases. Germline assignment: CDR1 GTSNPN and CDR2 SVGIG (reference sequence). The V segment lost 2 bases and the J segment 4 bases; nucleotides outside the gene matches: 7. The CDR3 has 14 amino acids. This CDR3 is CAWSIGTGYYEQYF. The CDR3 DNA reads TGTGCCTGGAGTATAGGGACAGGATATTACGAGCAGTACTTC.

V gene TRBV7-3 combines with J gene TRBJ2-6; D may be TRBD1 (5 bases). The CDR3 loop spans 16 amino acids. Germline V gene lookup returns CDR1 SGHTA and CDR2 FQGTGA. V was shortened by 6 bases and J by 1 base, with 13 bases between the two germline ends. The CDR3 nucleotides are TGTGCCAGCAGTATCTCTAGGGGTTCTGGGGCCAACGTCCTGACTTTC. It encodes CASSISRGSGANVLTF.

The gene calls are TRBV19 and TRBJ1-1; no definite D call. The length of the CDR3 is 13 residues. Germline CDR1 and CDR2: LNHDA and SQIVND (reference sequence). V lost 5 bases and J 5 bases, leaving 12 bases between the germline ends. The CDR3 loop is CASSPRPRTEAFF. In DNA, the CDR3 is TGTGCCAGTAGTCCGCGACCACGGACTGAAGCTTTCTTT.